Below, 10 T cell receptor beta chains from the same sample are listed, as sequenced in a study of blood T cell repertoires in COVID-19. Sequencing used immunoSEQ multiplex PCR; TCRdb keeps in-frame clones, though not all of them. This table has 150,000 to 200,000 clones, 88% appearing once. Sequenced material: PBMCs or T cells enriched from blood (not recorded which). Receptors were obtained from a woman under 30 who had recovered from COVID-19.

This clone was seen only a few times. The chain carries TRBV2 and TRBJ2-5; 10 bases align to TRBD2. Trimming at V came to 4 bases and at J to 7 bases, leaving 9 bases not matched to a gene. Germline lookup yields CDR1 SNHLY and CDR2 FYNNEI. This CDR3 is built from 15 residues. In DNA, the CDR3 is TGTGCCAGCAGTGCCTCTAGCGGGAGTTTGGGGACCCAGTACTTC. Translating gives CASSASSGSLGTQYF.

The chain has TRBV4-1 and TRBJ2-7; D gene unclear. Trimming removed 1 base at V and 6 bases at J, with 10 bases between. This CDR3 is built from 13 residues. In germline, CDR1 is MGHRA, CDR2 YSYEKL. CDR3 in amino acids: CASSQGLYTEQYF. The CDR3 DNA reads TGCGCCAGCAGCCAAGGTCTGTACACCGAGCAGTACTTC.

The chain couples TRBV7-2 to TRBJ2-7; 12 positions match TRBD2. Germline CDR1 reads SGHTA; CDR2 reads FQGNSA. This CDR3 contains 16 residues. Unmatched junction bases numbered 7, after V lost 0 bases and J lost 7 bases. The CDR3 here is CASSLAPSGGAKEQYF. CDR3 sequence (DNA): TGTGCCAGCAGCTTAGCGCCTAGCGGGGGGGCCAAAGAGCAGTACTTC.

A few counts support this clone. The chain joins TRBV7-2 to TRBJ1-3; maybe TRBD1 (6 bases). V was trimmed by 2 bases and J by 11 bases, leaving 10 bases between them. Germline V CDR1 and CDR2: SGHTA, FQGNSA. The CDR3 length is 12 residues. The CDR3 sequence: CASSLTGSAIYF. CDR3 nucleotides: TGTGCCAGCAGCTTAACAGGGAGTGCCATATATTTT. Together with reference TRBV7-2 and TRBJ1-3, the CDR3 gives the full variable domain: GAGVSQSPSNKVTEKGKDVELRCDPISGHTALYWYRQSLGQGLEFLIYFQGNSAPDKSGLPSDRFSAERTGGSVSTLTIQRTQQEDSAVYLCASSLTGSAIYFGEGSWLTVV.

This chain uses TRBV7-2 with TRBJ2-7; no reliable D call. Trimming took off 1 base at V and 3 bases at J, with 10 bases between the two ends. This CDR3 has 14 residues. From germline, CDR1 is SGHTA and CDR2 FQGNSA. This chain's CDR3 is CASSLVSPLYEQYF. As DNA, the CDR3 is TGTGCCAGCAGCTTAGTTAGTCCGCTCTACGAGCAGTACTTC. The full variable domain, in which reference TRBV7-2 and TRBJ2-7 provide the parts outside the CDR3, is GAGVSQSPSNKVTEKGKDVELRCDPISGHTALYWYRQSLGQGLEFLIYFQGNSAPDKSGLPSDRFSAERTGGSVSTLTIQRTQQEDSAVYLCASSLVSPLYEQYFGPGTRLTVT.

The chain uses TRBV9 and TRBJ2-7; maybe TRBD1 (5 bases). The CDR3 extends over 13 amino acids. Looked up from germline, CDR1 is SGDLS and CDR2 is YYNGEE. V dropped 4 bases and J dropped 6 bases, with 14 bases sitting between them. This CDR3 is CASSPILRGEQYF. CDR3 nucleotides: TGTGCCAGCAGCCCCATTCTAAGGGGCGAGCAGTACTTC.

This clone was found once. This chain uses TRBV6-5 with TRBJ1-1; a weak D match, TRBD1 (6 bases). This CDR3 has 15 residues. V dropped 6 bases and J dropped 1 base, with 15 bases sitting between them. In germline, CDR1 is MNHEY, CDR2 SVGAGI. The CDR3: CASRTGGRGNTEAFF. The CDR3 DNA reads as TGTGCCAGCAGAACGGGGGGCCGGGGGAACACTGAAGCTTTCTTT.

This clone has only a few counts. The rearrangement links TRBV9 to TRBJ1-2, with D hard to call. Trimming pared 6 bases from V and 0 bases from J, leaving 18 bases between. There are 16 residues in the CDR3. Germline assignment: CDR1 SGDLS and CDR2 YYNGEE. The CDR3 spells CASTPLRERANYGYTF. CDR3 coding DNA: TGTGCCAGCACCCCCTTACGGGAGAGGGCTAACTATGGCTACACCTTC.

The chain couples TRBV19 to TRBJ1-6; 8 positions match TRBD1. J lost 7 bases, V lost 9 bases, and 5 bases had no gene match. The CDR3 covers 13 residues. Germline values: CDR1 LNHDA, CDR2 SQIVND (reference sequence). CDR3 sequence (DNA): TGTGCCAGCAGGACAGGGTTGAATTCACCCCTCCACTTT. Protein sequence: CASRTGLNSPLHF.

CDR3 loop: CASSPGQGNQPQHF. CDR3 bases: TGTGCCAGCAGCCCCGGACAGGGCAATCAGCCCCAGCATTTT. The chain uses TRBV7-2 and TRBJ1-5, with 7 bases identical to TRBD1. Germline V gene data show CDR1 as SGHTA and CDR2 as FQGNSA. J was trimmed by 2 bases and V by 5 bases; bases with no gene match: 3. The CDR3 runs to 14 residues.